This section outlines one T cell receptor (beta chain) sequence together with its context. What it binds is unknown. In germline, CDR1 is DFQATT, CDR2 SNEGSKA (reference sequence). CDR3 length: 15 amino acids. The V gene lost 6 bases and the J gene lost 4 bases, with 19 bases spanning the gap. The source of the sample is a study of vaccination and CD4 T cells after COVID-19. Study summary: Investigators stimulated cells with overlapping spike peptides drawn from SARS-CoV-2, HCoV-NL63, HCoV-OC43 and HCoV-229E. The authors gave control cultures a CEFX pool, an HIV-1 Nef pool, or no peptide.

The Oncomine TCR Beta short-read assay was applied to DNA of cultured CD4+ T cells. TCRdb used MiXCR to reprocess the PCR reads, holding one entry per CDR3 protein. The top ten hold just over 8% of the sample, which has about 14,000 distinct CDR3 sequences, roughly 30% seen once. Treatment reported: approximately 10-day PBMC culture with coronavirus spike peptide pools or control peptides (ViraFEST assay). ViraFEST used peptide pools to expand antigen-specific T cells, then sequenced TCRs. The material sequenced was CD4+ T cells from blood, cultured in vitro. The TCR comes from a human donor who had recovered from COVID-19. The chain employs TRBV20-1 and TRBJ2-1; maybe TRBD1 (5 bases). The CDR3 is CSARLQGKGYNEQFF. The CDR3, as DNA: TGCAGTGCCCGCCTCCAGGGAAAGGGGTACAATGAGCAGTTCTTC.